This TCR beta chain was profiled in a study of post-analysis software for immune sequencing data. Study findings and constraints: Patients carried several TRBV segments more frequently than controls did, and TRBV5-6, TRBV5-1 and TRBV20-1 were among them. For normalized Chao1 diversity, multiple sclerosis patients scored significantly lower than controls did. Samples sharing a preparation batch grouped tightly together when assessed by F measure.

V gave up 2 bases and J gave up 2 bases; unmatched junction bases: 4. Germline CDR1 KGHSH, CDR2 LQKENI. The CDR3 is made up of 16 amino acids. Comments on this clonotype: As yet, its antigen is unknown.

Sequencing libraries made from TCR beta cDNA carried unique molecular identifiers. TCRdb reprocessed the PCR reads with MiXCR, giving one entry per CDR3 protein. The sample records around 700,000 distinct CDR3 sequences, about 60% being singletons. Sequences were obtained from blood. The rearrangement links TRBV18 to TRBJ2-1; 9 bases are shared with TRBD1. This clonotype was obtained from a girl aged 2 to 9 with multiple sclerosis. The CDR3 region has the DNA TGTGCCAGCTCACCAAAGGACAGGGGCCCCTACAATGAGCAGTTCTTC. Protein product: CASSPKDRGPYNEQFF.